Below, 29 T cell receptor beta chains from the same sample are listed, as sequenced in a study of shared clonotypes between healthy human individuals. CD45RO-negative, CCR7-positively selected cells formed the naive CD8 fraction, excluding terminally differentiated effector memory CD45RA+ cells. The table came from immunoSEQ multiplex PCR; TCRdb's copy has only in-frame clones and leaves some out. The sample has roughly 2.1 million clones, around 93% seen once. The sequencing sample was made of naive CD8+ T cells from PBMCs. Receptors originate from a man in his late teens or twenties in good health. Some clones in this sample may be carry-over from other donors' samples.

Of note for this clone: This CDR3 is also generated by other DNA sequences in the sample. The V call is TRBV30, the J call TRBJ2-7, with D tentatively TRBD1 or TRBD2 (6 bases each). This CDR3 has 14 residues. Germline values: CDR1 GTSNPN, CDR2 SVGIG (reference sequence). Trimming pared 0 bases from V and 6 bases from J, leaving 15 bases between. The CDR3 loop reads CAWSVRGGRVEQYF. Here the CDR3 DNA reads TGTGCCTGGAGTGTACGTGGGGGGCGCGTCGAGCAGTACTTC.

V gene TRBV10-2 combines with J gene TRBJ2-7; TRBD1 might be the D (6 bases). V was trimmed by 6 bases and J by 0 bases, leaving 6 bases between them. Germline CDR1 WSHSY, CDR2 SAAADI. This CDR3 has 12 residues. CDR3 residues: CASRDSSYEQYF. The CDR3 DNA is TGCGCCAGCAGGGACAGCTCCTACGAGCAGTACTTC.

The CDR3 DNA follows: TGTGCCAGCAGCGTAGAGGGACTAGCGGGAACGAATGAGCAGTTCTTC. Amino acids: CASSVEGLAGTNEQFF. V and J are TRBV9 and TRBJ2-1, with 13 nucleotides matching TRBD2. The CDR3 has 16 amino acids. Trimming took 0 bases from V and 7 from J; bases not matched to a gene: 4. Germline V gives CDR1 SGDLS, CDR2 YYNGEE.

The chain employs TRBV27 and TRBJ2-7; 9 bases align to TRBD2. The trim removed 3 bases at V and 4 bases at J, leaving 7 bases unmatched. The germline CDR1 and CDR2 sequences are MNHEY and SMNVEV (reference sequence). The CDR3 contains 15 residues. The CDR3 nucleotides read TGTGCCAGCAGTTTTAGGCGGGAGGGCGTGTACGAGCAGTACTTC. This translates into CASSFRREGVYEQYF.

The chain recombines TRBV6-1 with TRBJ2-1; no definite D call. CDR3 length: 13 amino acids. The germline V gene has CDR1 MNHNS and CDR2 SASEGT. V lost 3 bases and J 8 bases, leaving 11 bases between the germline ends. In DNA, the CDR3 is TGTGCCAGCAGTGACATCCGTTTCCATGAGCAGTTCTTC. This translates into CASSDIRFHEQFF.

This chain links TRBV19 with TRBJ1-5, with 7 bases that match TRBD1. Per germline, CDR1 LNHDA and CDR2 SQIVND (reference sequence). The trim removed 7 bases at V and 9 bases at J, leaving 9 bases unmatched. The CDR3 length is 13 residues. CDR3 in amino acids: CASIGQAPWPQHF. CDR3 in DNA: TGTGCCAGTATCGGACAGGCGCCCTGGCCCCAGCATTTT. The variable domain in full, with the rest retrieved from reference TRBV19 and TRBJ1-5, is DGGITQSPKYLFRKEGQNVTLSCEQNLNHDAMYWYRQDPGQGLRLIYYSQIVNDFQKGDIAEGYSVSREKKESFPLTVTSAQKNPTAFYLCASIGQAPWPQHFGDGTRLSIL.

The CDR3 is CATGDRGSIYF. Written as DNA, the CDR3 is TGTGCCACGGGGGACAGGGGATCCATATATTTT. The chain has TRBV28 and TRBJ1-3; 10 bases are a match to TRBD1. Losses at the gene ends were 10 bases for V and 11 bases for J; bases not matched to a gene: 5. Germline values: CDR1 MDHEN, CDR2 SYDVKM. This CDR3 has 11 amino acids.

The rearrangement joins TRBV9 to TRBJ1-3; 8 nucleotides line up with TRBD1. This CDR3 spans 17 amino acids. The germline V gene encodes CDR1 SGDLS and CDR2 YYNGEE. V shed 4 bases and J 4 bases; nucleotides not matched to a gene: 13. The DNA of the CDR3 is TGTGCCAGCAGCCTCAGGGGGCAGGCCCTCGGAGGAAACACCATATATTTT. This gives the protein CASSLRGQALGGNTIYF.

V and J are TRBV29-1 and TRBJ2-3; D is unclear. The germline V and J ends were trimmed by 4 bases and 9 bases, with 14 bases remaining between them. The CDR3 sequence is 12 residues long. CDR1 SQVTM and CDR2 ANQGSEA come from the germline V gene. The CDR3 is CSVVPPFGTQYF. CDR3 nucleotide sequence: TGCAGCGTTGTTCCCCCCTTCGGGACGCAGTATTTT.

The genes are TRBV7-9 and TRBJ2-5; tentatively, D is TRBD2 (6 bases). Per the germline V gene, CDR1 is SEHNR and CDR2 is FQNEAQ (reference sequence). Trimming removed 1 base at V and 5 bases at J, with 14 bases between. The CDR3 consists of 15 residues. This CDR3 is CASSLVTGGPETQYF. CDR3 sequence (DNA): TGTGCCAGCAGCTTAGTAACCGGAGGGCCGGAGACCCAGTACTTC.

V gene TRBV7-8 combines with J gene TRBJ1-4; perhaps TRBD1 as D (5 bases). Germline V gives CDR1 SGHVS, CDR2 FQNEAQ. Trimming removed 5 bases from V and 4 bases from J, with 11 bases in between. The length of the CDR3 is 14 residues. In DNA, the CDR3 is TGTGCCAGCAGCCCGGGACTGTTTAATGAAAAACTGTTTTTT. Residues: CASSPGLFNEKLFF.

This clone occurred once. The V and J genes are TRBV7-2 and TRBJ2-7; possibly TRBD1 or TRBD2 for D (6 bases each). The CDR3 runs 13 residues. Trimming stripped 5 bases from V and 7 bases from J, with 15 bases between. Germline CDR1 is SGHTA and CDR2 is FQGNSA. The CDR3 DNA is TGTGCCAGCAGCCCGAGTCGGGGGCGGGAGCAGTACTTC. This sequence encodes CASSPSRGREQYF.

This clone showed up just a few times. The chain recombines TRBV10-1 with TRBJ1-2, with 9 bases that match TRBD1. This CDR3 has 14 amino acids. The germline V gene has CDR1 WNHNN and CDR2 SYGVQD (reference sequence). The junction had 5 bases not matched to a gene; V was cut back by 2 bases and J by 7 bases. Here the CDR3 reads CASSEEDRGIGYTF. DNA for the CDR3: TGCGCCAGCAGTGAGGAGGACAGGGGAATTGGCTACACCTTC.

This clone was found a few times. The rearrangement joins TRBV10-3 to TRBJ1-1; D is undetermined. V lost 8 bases, J lost 3 bases, and 10 bases lay in between. The CDR3 extends over 12 amino acids. Looked up from germline, CDR1 is ENHRY and CDR2 is SYGVKD. The CDR3 region is CAIQHVDTEAFF. The CDR3, as DNA: TGTGCCATCCAGCACGTGGACACTGAAGCTTTCTTT.

This clone occurred a few times. The chain couples TRBV5-6 to TRBJ1-1; unclear D gene. The CDR3 consists of 17 residues. Trimming removed 2 bases at V and 1 base at J, with 18 bases between. In germline, CDR1 is SGHDT, CDR2 YYEEEE. CDR3 amino acids: CASSFKRQMVKNTEAFF. The CDR3 DNA follows: TGTGCCAGCAGCTTCAAGAGGCAGATGGTAAAGAACACTGAAGCTTTCTTT. The variable domain in full, completed from reference TRBV5-6 and TRBJ1-1, reads DAGVTQSPTHLIKTRGQQVTLRCSPKSGHDTVSWYQQALGQGPQFIFQYYEEEERQRGNFPDRFSGHQFPNYSSELNVNALLLGDSALYLCASSFKRQMVKNTEAFFGQGTRLTVV.

As concerns this clone: Distinct nucleotide sequences in the sample also encode this CDR3. The chain couples TRBV30 to TRBJ2-7; 10 nucleotides match TRBD1. Trimming cost V 3 bases and J 1 base; bases outside gene matches: 0. Germline loops: CDR1 GTSNPN, CDR2 SVGIG (reference sequence). This CDR3 is built from 13 residues. The CDR3 region is CAWRDRGSYEQYF. The CDR3 nucleotides read TGTGCCTGGAGGGACAGGGGGTCCTACGAGCAGTACTTC.

The rearrangement uses TRBV14 and TRBJ1-2; unclear D gene. Germline V gene sequence: CDR1 SGHDN, CDR2 FVKESK. The V and J ends lost 4 bases and 3 bases respectively, with 12 bases between them. CDR3 length equals 14 residues. CDR3 bases: TGTGCCAGCAGCCCGTGGGTGGAGGACTATGGCTACACCTTC. Encoded protein: CASSPWVEDYGYTF.

The chain uses TRBV29-1 and TRBJ2-1; no clear D. Trimming shortened V by 3 bases and J by 4 bases, and 19 bases separated the two germline ends. Germline V gives CDR1 SQVTM, CDR2 ANQGSEA. This CDR3 spans 16 amino acids. CDR3 nucleotide sequence: TGCAGCGTTGAGGCCCCTCTTAAATTGGGGTACAATGAGCAGTTCTTC. Protein product: CSVEAPLKLGYNEQFF.

In this sample, this clone turned up once. This chain uses TRBV19 with TRBJ2-1; possible D gene TRBD1, 6 bases. Trimming shortened V by 6 bases and J by 0 bases, and 12 bases separated the two germline ends. The V gene's germline CDR1 is LNHDA and CDR2 SQIVND (reference sequence). The CDR3 has 15 residues. In nucleotides, the CDR3 is TGTGCCAGTAGCGACGGGACAAACTCCTACAATGAGCAGTTCTTC. It translates to CASSDGTNSYNEQFF.

This chain uses TRBV28 with TRBJ2-2; a weak D match, TRBD2 (6 bases). The CDR3 covers 14 residues. With 3 bases removed from V and 7 bases from J, the gap between germline ends came to 12 bases. Germline CDR1 and CDR2: MDHEN and SYDVKM. CDR3 loop: CASSFIGTDGELFF. DNA of the CDR3: TGTGCCAGCAGTTTCATAGGGACTGACGGGGAGCTGTTTTTT.

In its sample, this clone was seen a few times. This chain links TRBV4-1 with TRBJ1-1; D is possibly TRBD1 (5 bases). This CDR3 is 15 amino acids long. V gave up 2 bases and J gave up 5 bases, with 15 bases separating them. The germline V gene has CDR1 MGHRA and CDR2 YSYEKL. CDR3 nucleotide sequence: TGCGCCAGCAGCCAAACACCTGGCGGGGGAACTGAAGCTTTCTTT. Translation gives CASSQTPGGGTEAFF.

This clone was seen once. This chain connects TRBV4-1 to TRBJ2-2; no clear D gene. CDR1 and CDR2 from the germline V gene are MGHRA and YSYEKL. Trimming removed 8 bases from V and 10 bases from J, with 8 bases in between. This CDR3 contains 10 residues. The CDR3 sequence: CASYDKELFF. The CDR3 nucleotides read TGCGCCAGCTACGACAAGGAGCTGTTTTTT.

J is TRBJ2-4 and V is TRBV5-1; 8 nucleotides line up with TRBD1. This CDR3 is 13 amino acids long. J lost 6 bases, V lost 2 bases, and 1 base had no gene match. Per the germline V gene, CDR1 is SGHRS and CDR2 is YFSETQ. The CDR3 DNA sequence: TGCGCCAGCAGCTTAACAGGGGGAAACATTCAGTACTTC. Its translation: CASSLTGGNIQYF.

The J gene is TRBJ2-3, the V gene TRBV11-2; 7 nucleotides match TRBD2. This CDR3 is built from 16 residues. V lost 5 bases to trimming and J lost 1 base; unmatched junction nucleotides: 9. Germline CDR1 is SGHAT and CDR2 is FQNNGV. CDR3 DNA sequence: TGTGCCAGCAGCCCGAGGGGAGGGCCCCGCACAGATACGCAGTATTTT. It encodes CASSPRGGPRTDTQYF.

With regard to this clone: Compared with germline, one end of the junction differs, possibly owing to a read error. The chain uses TRBV7-3 and TRBJ2-1, with 7 nucleotides matching TRBD1. CDR3 length: 14 amino acids. From germline, CDR1 is SGHTA and CDR2 FQGTGA. For the CDR3, the DNA is TGTGCCAGCAGCTTAACCCAGGGGGACAACGAGCAGTTCTTC. Translated, it gives CASSLTQGDNEQFF.

This chain uses TRBV30 with TRBJ2-5; no definite D call. Near its end, the DNA agrees better with TRBJ2-7, so the J call may be wrong. The CDR3 totals 13 residues. Germline values: CDR1 GTSNPN, CDR2 SVGIG (reference sequence). CDR3 nucleotide sequence: TGTGCCTCCAATTTCGGGTTTGGGGACGAGCAGTACTTC. Amino acids: CASNFGFGDEQYF.

V is TRBV28 and J is TRBJ2-7; D is tentatively TRBD1 or TRBD2 (6 bases each). The CDR3 contains 15 residues. The germline V gene has CDR1 MDHEN and CDR2 SYDVKM. Trimming stripped 5 bases from V and 3 bases from J, with 17 bases between. In DNA, the CDR3 is TGTGCCAGCAGTCCCCAAGGGGGGTTGGACTACGAGCAGTACTTC. Protein sequence: CASSPQGGLDYEQYF.

V usage is TRBV25-1 and J usage is TRBJ2-7; 8 nucleotides align to TRBD1. V lost 7 bases to trimming and J lost 2 bases; unmatched junction nucleotides: 7. The CDR3 runs 14 residues. CDR1 and CDR2 from the germline V gene are MGHDK and SYGVNS. Written as DNA, the CDR3 is TGTGCCAGCATTGAGGGGACAGGACCCTACGAGCAGTACTTC. Residues: CASIEGTGPYEQYF.

With respect to this clone: This sample includes further DNA sequences coding for the same CDR3. J is TRBJ2-1 and V is TRBV5-1, with 10 bases aligning to TRBD2. The CDR3 runs to 15 residues. Germline V gene lookup returns CDR1 SGHRS and CDR2 YFSETQ. V shed 0 bases and J 4 bases; nucleotides not matched to a gene: 1. The CDR3 sequence: CASSLGLAGYNEQFF. The DNA of the CDR3 is TGCGCCAGCAGCTTGGGACTAGCGGGTTACAATGAGCAGTTCTTC.